The 10 T cell receptor beta chains presented below share a single source sample, sequenced in a study of spatial heterogeneity in lung cancer. Noted time point: sample taken at primary tumor resection. TCRdb re-derived calls from the 5' RACE reads in MiXCR, one entry per CDR3 protein. This sample has about 80,000 distinct CDR3 sequences; 7% to 9% occur once, and the top ten carry 6.8%. Sequenced here: PBMCs, sampled at surgery. The source of these receptors is a male donor with early-stage non-small cell lung cancer.

This clonotype was detected ten times or more. The rearrangement uses TRBV11-2 and TRBJ2-4, with TRBD1 as a possible D gene (6 bases). V gave up 6 bases and J gave up 5 bases, with 14 bases separating them. The CDR3 has 14 residues. Per germline, CDR1 SGHAT and CDR2 FQNNGV. CDR3 residues: CASSSPGVENIQYF. CDR3 bases: TGTGCCAGCAGTAGCCCAGGGGTGGAAAACATTCAGTACTTC. Combining the CDR3 with reference TRBV11-2 and TRBJ2-4 gives the whole variable domain EAGVAQSPRYKIIEKRQSVAFWCNPISGHATLYWYQQILGQGPKLLIQFQNNGVVDDSQLPKDRFSAERLKGVDSTLKIQPAKLEDSAVYLCASSSPGVENIQYFGAGTRLSVL.

There are many counts of this clonotype. J is TRBJ2-2 and V is TRBV29-1; 7 bases are shared with TRBD1. Germline CDR1 reads SQVTM; CDR2 reads ANQGSEA. This CDR3 is 14 amino acids long. The J segment lost 4 bases and the V segment lost 6 bases, leaving 8 bases of the junction unmatched. This CDR3 is CSVTGTVLTGELFF. The CDR3 bases are TGCAGCGTAACCGGGACAGTGCTCACCGGGGAGCTGTTTTTT.

In DNA form, the CDR3 reads TGTGCCAGCAGTTACTCCGGGGGCTGGGACAGGCGCAATGAGCAGTTCTTC. Its protein is CASSYSGGWDRRNEQFF. The rearrangement links TRBV6-5 to TRBJ2-1, with 8 bases fitting TRBD1. Germline values: CDR1 MNHEY, CDR2 SVGAGI. Trimming removed 0 bases from V and 6 bases from J; junction bases left unmatched: 10. This CDR3 is 17 amino acids long.

The chain uses TRBV4-3 and TRBJ1-4; D is possibly TRBD1 (5 bases). The V end lost 3 bases, the J end lost 4 bases, and 15 bases lay between the germline ends. CDR1 is LGHNA, CDR2 YSLEER, per germline. This CDR3 is built from 16 residues. CDR3 nucleotides: TGCGCCAGCAGCCAGAGTCGGGGGAGATATAATGAAAAACTGTTTTTT. It is translated as CASSQSRGRYNEKLFF.

This clonotype showed up just a few times. V gene TRBV11-2 combines with J gene TRBJ2-7; 13 bases match TRBD2. The germline V gene has CDR1 SGHAT and CDR2 FQNNGV. CDR3 length: 17 amino acids. Losses at the gene ends were 3 bases for V and 7 bases for J; bases not matched to a gene: 12. CDR3 in amino acids: CASSFGPGLAGDWEQYF. The CDR3 DNA reads TGTGCCAGCAGCTTCGGACCTGGACTAGCGGGAGATTGGGAGCAGTACTTC.

This clonotype has at least ten counts. The chain is built from TRBV3-1 and TRBJ2-7; 7 positions match TRBD1. The CDR3 loop spans 17 amino acids. V gave up 0 bases and J gave up 0 bases; unmatched junction bases: 8. In germline, CDR1 is LGHDT, CDR2 YNNKEL (reference sequence). The CDR3 DNA reads as TGTGCCAGCAGCCAAGAACACAGGGGCCTCGTCTCCTACGAGCAGTACTTC. Translation gives CASSQEHRGLVSYEQYF.

There are a few counts of this clonotype. V and J are TRBV5-6 and TRBJ1-4, with no clear D. V was cut by 3 bases and J by 7 bases, with 16 bases left in between. Germline values: CDR1 SGHDT, CDR2 YYEEEE. This CDR3 is 15 amino acids long. The CDR3 nucleotides are TGTGCCAGCAGCTCGTTAGTCGACATACTTGAAAAACTGTTTTTT. Translated, it gives CASSSLVDILEKLFF.

In its sample, this clonotype was seen many times. The chain couples TRBV4-1 to TRBJ1-4, with D possibly being TRBD1 (5 bases). There are 15 residues in the CDR3. Germline CDR1 is MGHRA and CDR2 is YSYEKL. The V end lost 3 bases, the J end lost 0 bases, and 8 bases lay between the germline ends. The chain's CDR3 is CASSQLQATNEKLFF. For the CDR3, the DNA is TGCGCCAGCAGCCAGCTACAGGCAACTAATGAAAAACTGTTTTTT.

This clonotype was detected many times. J is TRBJ2-7 and V is TRBV6-6; 11 nucleotides line up with TRBD2. This CDR3 is 17 amino acids long. The junction had 13 bases not matched to a gene; V was cut back by 6 bases and J by 3 bases. The germline V gene has CDR1 MNHNY and CDR2 SVGAGI (reference sequence). CDR3: CASSPRLAGKLNYEQYF. The CDR3 DNA follows: TGTGCCAGCAGCCCTAGACTAGCGGGAAAGTTAAACTACGAGCAGTACTTC.

The chain combines TRBV6-5 with TRBJ2-5; no clear D. The CDR3 runs to 13 residues. Germline assignment: CDR1 MNHEY and CDR2 SVGAGI. Trimming removed 1 base at V and 1 base at J, with 4 bases between. CDR3 region: CASSYLSQETQYF. CDR3 nucleotide sequence: TGTGCCAGCAGTTACTTAAGCCAAGAGACCCAGTACTTC.